This T cell receptor beta chain was recorded in a study of T cell responses to AZD1222 COVID-19 vaccine. Study results and limitations: Mostly white British, mostly female donors; authors suggested clonal diversity may be underestimated. There were repertoire samples only from the period after the peak T cell response.

The table came from immunoSEQ multiplex PCR; TCRdb's copy has only in-frame clones and leaves some out. This sample contains 150,000 or so clones. Remarks on this clone: Its target is unknown.

Germline lookup yields CDR1 KGHSH and CDR2 LQKENI. The CDR3 length is 15 residues. With V trimmed by 3 bases and J by 3 bases, 4 bases remained unmatched. The rearrangement uses TRBV18 and TRBJ1-2; TRBD1 aligns across 10 bases. The specimen was peripheral blood. The clonotype was recovered from an adult in good health. CDR3 residues: CASSPGQGDHYGYTF. DNA of the CDR3: TGTGCCAGCTCACCCGGACAGGGGGATCACTATGGCTACACCTTC. Looking up the rest from reference TRBV18 and TRBJ1-2 gives the full variable domain: NAGVMQNPRHLVRRRGQEARLRCSPMKGHSHVYWYRQLPEEGLKFMVYLQKENIIDESGMPKERFSAEFPKEGPSILRIQQVVRGDSAAYFCASSPGQGDHYGYTFGSGTRLTVV.